The entry that follows covers one T cell receptor (beta chain) sequence. Its cognate antigen is unknown. This entry belongs to a study of chemoradiotherapy in HPV16-positive cancers. The data were produced by immunoSEQ multiplex PCR, yet TCRdb's version contains in-frame clones alone and is incomplete. The table includes around 30,000 clones, approximately 89% detected once. CDR3 length: 16 residues. CDR1 and CDR2 from the germline V gene are MNHEY and SMNVEV (reference sequence). V was cut by 8 bases and J by 3 bases, with 22 bases left in between. Study-level findings and limits: Better recurrence-free survival went with HPV-responsive T-cell expansion in HPV16-positive patients.

The input for sequencing was blood, taken from a patient who underwent chemoradiotherapy. The source is a human donor with HPV-associated anogenital cancer. V and J are TRBV27 and TRBJ1-1, with D possibly being TRBD1 (6 bases). The CDR3 region has the DNA TGTGCCAGCGTAAAAATTAGGGGGATGGGGCACACTGAAGCTTTCTTT. This codes for CASVKIRGMGHTEAFF.